This T cell receptor (beta chain) was sequenced during a study of spatial heterogeneity in lung cancer. Noted time point: sample taken at primary tumor resection. Extraction of whole RNA from tumor, nontumor lung or frozen PBMC preceded unsorted sequencing. TCRdb re-analysed the 5' RACE reads in MiXCR, keeping a single row per CDR3 protein. The repertoire holds 77,000 or so distinct CDR3 sequences, with approximately 20% as singletons. V lost 0 bases and J lost 5, with 4 bases in between. This CDR3 contains 13 residues. CDR1 is SNHLY and CDR2 is FYNNEI in the germline V gene. Source: PBMCs, taken at surgery. The clonotype originates from a male donor with early-stage non-small cell lung cancer. This chain joins TRBV2 and TRBJ2-2; D call uncertain. The CDR3 protein is CASSEAVTGELFF. CDR3 coding DNA: TGTGCCAGCAGTGAAGCCGTAACCGGGGAGCTGTTTTTT. Looking up the rest from reference TRBV2 and TRBJ2-2 gives the full variable domain: EPEVTQTPSHQVTQMGQEVILRCVPISNHLYFYWYRQILGQKVEFLVSFYNNEISEKSEIFDDQFSVERPDGSNFTLKIRSTKLEDSAMYFCASSEAVTGELFFGEGSRLTVL.